A single sample gave rise to the 2 T cell receptor beta chains below, sequenced in a study of early T cells in non-severe SARS-CoV-2 infection. MiXCR, run by TCRdb on the 5' RACE reads, gives a single entry per CDR3 protein. The table includes tens of thousands of distinct CDR3 sequences, more than 14% detected once. The sample here was whole blood, taken at baseline. These receptors came from an adult who was a healthcare worker with PCR-confirmed SARS-CoV-2 infection or an uninfected control (not recorded which).

This chain uses TRBV15 with TRBJ2-1, with a weak D call TRBD2 (5 bases). CDR1 and CDR2 from the germline V gene are LNHNV and YYDKDF (reference sequence). The CDR3 loop spans 14 amino acids. The ends were cut back, 2 bases at V and 4 bases at J, with 9 bases in the middle. The DNA of the CDR3 is TGTGCCACCAGCAGATACAGCGGATACAATGAGCAGTTCTTC. The encoded protein is CATSRYSGYNEQFF.

This clonotype was observed many times. The J gene is TRBJ2-1, the V gene TRBV3-1, with D unresolved. CDR1 LGHDT and CDR2 YNNKEL come from the germline V gene (reference sequence). V lost 5 bases, J lost 3 bases, and 11 bases lay in between. The CDR3 loop spans 14 amino acids. The CDR3 nucleotides read TGTGCCAGCAGCTCCAGTGGGGTCTACAATGAGCAGTTCTTC. Protein sequence: CASSSSGVYNEQFF.